This entry lists 25 T cell receptor beta chains sequenced from one sample in a study of cytomegalovirus exposure and HLA in healthy donors. PCR used 60 Vbeta primers and 13 Jbeta primers. Libraries were prepared by immunoSEQ multiplex PCR; TCRdb keeps only in-frame clonotypes and omits some of them. Of some 150,000 clones listed, about 80% are singletons. The specimen sequenced was PBMCs. The receptors stem from a woman aged 45-60 years in good health and CMV-seronegative.

The rearrangement joins TRBV15 to TRBJ2-2; 7 bases align to TRBD1. The germline V gene has CDR1 LNHNV and CDR2 YYDKDF (reference sequence). After removal of 5 bases from V and 1 base from J, the junction contained 4 bases not matched to a gene. This CDR3 has 15 residues. The chain's CDR3 is CATSYRDRNTGELFF. CDR3 in DNA: TGTGCCACCAGCTACCGGGACAGGAACACCGGGGAGCTGTTTTTT.

The chain joins TRBV27 to TRBJ2-3; possibly TRBD2 for D (6 bases). The V end was cut by 0 bases, the J end by 2 bases, with 18 bases between. This CDR3 is 18 amino acids long. Germline V CDR1 and CDR2: MNHEY, SMNVEV (reference sequence). The CDR3 region is CASSLSWGDSGFTDTQYF. The DNA of the CDR3 is TGTGCCAGCAGTTTATCCTGGGGGGATAGCGGATTCACAGATACGCAGTATTTT.

This chain joins TRBV5-6 and TRBJ2-1; D perhaps matches TRBD1 (5 bases). V gave up 4 bases and J gave up 10 bases, with 15 bases separating them. The CDR3 is 13 residues long. Germline values: CDR1 SGHDT, CDR2 YYEEEE. CDR3 bases: TGTGCCAGCAGCCTCGTATCAGGGCGAGAGCAGTTCTTC. It specifies CASSLVSGREQFF.

V usage is TRBV7-9 and J usage is TRBJ1-6; D unclear. The CDR3 is made up of 12 amino acids. Trimming stripped 4 bases from V and 10 bases from J, with 8 bases between. Germline V gives CDR1 SEHNR, CDR2 FQNEAQ (reference sequence). The CDR3 is CASSYPGSPLHF. DNA for the CDR3: TGTGCCAGCAGCTACCCCGGGTCACCCCTCCACTTT.

V usage is TRBV30 and J usage is TRBJ1-4; TRBD1 might be the D (6 bases). Germline loops: CDR1 GTSNPN, CDR2 SVGIG (reference sequence). The CDR3 spans 16 residues. V dropped 2 bases and J dropped 8 bases, with 21 bases sitting between them. The DNA for the CDR3 is TGTGCCTGGAGTACGACCCCGGGGACGGGGGGCGAAAAACTGTTTTTT. It encodes CAWSTTPGTGGEKLFF.

The V gene is TRBV15, the J gene TRBJ2-7; 7 nucleotides align to TRBD1. The CDR3 is made up of 17 amino acids. The trim removed 0 bases at V and 2 bases at J, leaving 10 bases unmatched. Per the germline V gene, CDR1 is LNHNV and CDR2 is YYDKDF (reference sequence). The CDR3 is CATSRDLDRDLTYEQYF. CDR3 nucleotides: TGTGCCACCAGCAGAGATCTCGACAGGGATTTGACCTACGAGCAGTACTTC. Together with reference TRBV15 and TRBJ2-7, the CDR3 gives the full variable domain: DAMVIQNPRYQVTQFGKPVTLSCSQTLNHNVMYWYQQKSSQAPKLLFHYYDKDFNNEADTPDNFQSRRPNTSFCFLDIRSPGLGDTAMYLCATSRDLDRDLTYEQYFGPGTRLTVT.

This chain links TRBV6-5 with TRBJ2-7; 10 bases fit TRBD1. Germline values: CDR1 MNHEY, CDR2 SVGAGI. With 6 bases clipped from V and 1 base from J, the junction kept 3 bases outside the gene matches. The length of the CDR3 is 14 residues. Here the CDR3 DNA reads TGTGCCAGCAGACGGGACAGGGGTTCCTACGAGCAGTACTTC. This translates into CASRRDRGSYEQYF.

V gene TRBV10-3 combines with J gene TRBJ1-6; D gene uncertain. This CDR3 is built from 13 residues. Trimming pared 2 bases from V and 14 bases from J, leaving 13 bases between. Germline V lookup: CDR1 ENHRY, CDR2 SYGVKD. The CDR3 region has the DNA TGTGCCATCAGTGAGAATTCCGGTTTGTCCCTCCACTTT. Translation gives CAISENSGLSLHF.

This clone has more than one count but fewer than ten. J is TRBJ2-7 and V is TRBV6-5, with TRBD1 as a possible D gene (6 bases). This CDR3 region has 15 residues. Trimming removed 6 bases from V and 6 bases from J, with 21 bases in between. Germline V gene data show CDR1 as MNHEY and CDR2 as SVGAGI. CDR3 in DNA: TGTGCCAGCAGCCCGAAGGGGGTGGGACGGCGCGAGCAGTACTTC. This gives the protein CASSPKGVGRREQYF.

The gene calls are TRBV6-6 and TRBJ1-4; D call uncertain. There are 12 residues in the CDR3. V lost 5 bases to trimming and J lost 10 bases, with 11 bases between them. Germline V lookup: CDR1 MNHNY, CDR2 SVGAGI (reference sequence). The CDR3 nucleotides read TGTGCCAGCAGTCAGACACCCGGAAAACTGTTTTTT. Protein sequence: CASSQTPGKLFF.

The CDR3 loop reads CASSLGEGPQHF. The CDR3, as DNA: TGTGCCAGCAGCTTAGGGGAGGGGCCCCAGCATTTT. This chain uses TRBV11-1 with TRBJ1-5, with unresolved D. V lost 1 base and J lost 9, with 7 bases in between. From germline, CDR1 is SGHAT and CDR2 FQDESV (reference sequence). This CDR3 is 12 amino acids long.

V is TRBV11-3 and J is TRBJ2-7; 7 bases are shared with TRBD2. The CDR3 consists of 16 residues. CDR1 is SGHNT, CDR2 YENEEA, per germline. The V segment lost 5 bases and the J segment 3 bases; nucleotides outside the gene matches: 13. CDR3 sequence (DNA): TGTGCCAGCAGCCCCGGGGGGATAGCCCCCCTCTACGAGCAGTACTTC. It is translated as CASSPGGIAPLYEQYF.

The rearrangement uses TRBV7-2 and TRBJ2-2, with D maybe TRBD2 (5 bases). Trimming pared 2 bases from V and 1 base from J, leaving 11 bases between. The germline V gene encodes CDR1 SGHTA and CDR2 FQGNSA. This CDR3 contains 16 residues. For the CDR3, the DNA is TGTGCCAGCAGCTTACTGACCCGGGGGAACACCGGGGAGCTGTTTTTT. It codes for CASSLLTRGNTGELFF.

This clone was detected once. An end of the junction does not agree with germline; a read error may underlie this. The gene calls are TRBV7-7 and TRBJ2-7, with D perhaps matching TRBD2 (5 bases). CDR1 and CDR2 from the germline V gene are SSHAT and FNYEAQ (reference sequence). This CDR3 is built from 13 residues. The CDR3 coding sequence is TGTGCTAGCAGCCCGACGGGAACCTACGAGCAGTACTTC. Its translation is CASSPTGTYEQYF.

This clone occurred a few times. The V and J genes are TRBV5-6 and TRBJ1-5; D possibly corresponds to TRBD1 (6 bases). The CDR3 sequence is 15 residues long. Germline V CDR1 and CDR2: SGHDT, YYEEEE. Trimming removed 3 bases at V and 5 bases at J, with 15 bases between. The CDR3 DNA sequence: TGTGCCAGCAGCTGGGGTATGGACAGCGATCAGCCCCAGCATTTT. Translating it yields CASSWGMDSDQPQHF.

This clone is a singleton in its sample. V gene TRBV5-1 combines with J gene TRBJ2-1; 8 nucleotides agree with TRBD1. Germline V lookup: CDR1 SGHRS, CDR2 YFSETQ. The junction had 10 bases not matched to a gene; V was cut back by 2 bases and J by 12 bases. The CDR3 has 14 amino acids. The CDR3 sequence is CASSFDGQGRGQFF. CDR3 coding DNA: TGCGCCAGCAGCTTCGATGGACAGGGAAGGGGGCAGTTCTTC.

This clone was detected ten times or more. J is TRBJ1-2 and V is TRBV19; no reliable D call. V shed 0 bases and J shed 3 bases, with 2 bases lying between them. The CDR3 spans 12 residues. Germline V gene sequence: CDR1 LNHDA, CDR2 SQIVND (reference sequence). For the CDR3, the DNA is TGTGCCAGTAGTATAGACTACTATGGCTACACCTTC. The encoded protein is CASSIDYYGYTF. Full variable domain (remainder filled in from reference TRBV19 and TRBJ1-2): DGGITQSPKYLFRKEGQNVTLSCEQNLNHDAMYWYRQDPGQGLRLIYYSQIVNDFQKGDIAEGYSVSREKKESFPLTVTSAQKNPTAFYLCASSIDYYGYTFGSGTRLTVV.

The chain couples TRBV5-1 to TRBJ2-1; weak D call: TRBD2 (6 bases). V was cut by 1 base and J by 10 bases, with 15 bases left in between. The CDR3 length is 14 residues. The V gene's germline CDR1 is SGHRS and CDR2 YFSETQ. The CDR3 DNA reads TGCGCCAGCAGCTTGAGCTCTAATGGGGGGGAGCAGTTCTTC. Its protein product is CASSLSSNGGEQFF.

The V gene is TRBV28, the J gene TRBJ2-1; D is possibly TRBD1 (6 bases). The germline V gene has CDR1 MDHEN and CDR2 SYDVKM. V lost 3 bases and J lost 10, with 10 bases in between. This CDR3 contains 12 residues. The CDR3 reads CASSLNREEQFF. The CDR3 nucleotides read TGTGCCAGCAGTTTGAACAGGGAAGAGCAGTTCTTC.

CDR3 amino acids: CASSNRQPIGDEQYF. CDR3 nucleotide sequence: TGTGCCAGCAGTAATCGACAGCCTATTGGGGACGAGCAGTACTTC. The chain uses TRBV27 and TRBJ2-7, with D possibly TRBD1 on 5 matching bases. The CDR3 covers 15 residues. V dropped 5 bases and J dropped 5 bases, with 19 bases sitting between them. Per the germline V gene, CDR1 is MNHEY and CDR2 is SMNVEV (reference sequence).

The chain employs TRBV28 and TRBJ2-1; 10 nucleotides match TRBD1. The length of the CDR3 is 15 residues. Germline V gene lookup returns CDR1 MDHEN and CDR2 SYDVKM. V trimming: 5 bases; J trimming: 15 bases; junction bases outside the gene matches: 16. The CDR3 DNA is TGTGCCAGCAGTGCGGGGACAGGGGTGTGGGGGTATCCGTTCTTC. Translation: CASSAGTGVWGYPFF.

There are a few counts of this clone. The CDR3 region is CASSLSPTDRGRSYGYTF. CDR3 DNA: TGTGCCAGCAGTCTATCACCCACGGACAGGGGGCGCTCCTATGGCTACACCTTC. The chain links TRBV28 to TRBJ1-2, with TRBD1 matching 11 bases. The J segment lost 4 bases and the V segment lost 5 bases, leaving 15 bases of the junction unmatched. There are 18 residues in the CDR3. Germline CDR1 and CDR2: MDHEN and SYDVKM.

The chain uses TRBV5-1 and TRBJ2-2; 8 bases align to TRBD1. V was pared by 3 bases and J by 3 bases, with 4 bases of the junction left unmatched. The CDR3 is 15 residues long. Germline CDR1 SGHRS, CDR2 YFSETQ. The CDR3 nucleotides read TGCGCCAGCAGCTCTGCAGGGGGCTACACCGGGGAGCTGTTTTTT. Residues: CASSSAGGYTGELFF.

The rearrangement joins TRBV5-6 to TRBJ1-4, with 8 bases lining up with TRBD1. Germline lookup yields CDR1 SGHDT and CDR2 YYEEEE. Unmatched junction bases numbered 6, after V lost 2 bases and J lost 6 bases. The CDR3 is 15 residues long. The CDR3 sequence is CASSFQGAGDEKLFF. The CDR3 region has the DNA TGTGCCAGCAGCTTCCAGGGGGCTGGAGATGAAAAACTGTTTTTT.

The chain carries TRBV13 and TRBJ2-7; TRBD1 matches at 7 bases. Trimming took 4 bases from V and 0 from J; bases not matched to a gene: 6. The CDR3 is 15 amino acids. Germline V gene data show CDR1 as PRHDT and CDR2 as FYEKMQ (reference sequence). The CDR3 reads CASSSTGPYSYEQYF. In DNA form, the CDR3 reads TGTGCCAGCAGCTCGACAGGGCCGTACTCCTACGAGCAGTACTTC.